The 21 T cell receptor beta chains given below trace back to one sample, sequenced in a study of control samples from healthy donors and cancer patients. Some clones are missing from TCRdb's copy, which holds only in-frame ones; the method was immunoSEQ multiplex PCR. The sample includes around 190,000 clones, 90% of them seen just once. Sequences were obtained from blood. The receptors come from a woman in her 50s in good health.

The CDR3 here is CASSPDGNQPQHF. DNA of the CDR3: TGCGCCAGCAGCCCGGACGGGAATCAGCCCCAGCATTTT. The rearrangement uses TRBV5-1 and TRBJ1-5; unclear D gene. This CDR3 comprises 13 residues. CDR1 and CDR2 from the germline V gene are SGHRS and YFSETQ. Trimming removed 4 bases from V and 4 bases from J, with 9 bases in between.

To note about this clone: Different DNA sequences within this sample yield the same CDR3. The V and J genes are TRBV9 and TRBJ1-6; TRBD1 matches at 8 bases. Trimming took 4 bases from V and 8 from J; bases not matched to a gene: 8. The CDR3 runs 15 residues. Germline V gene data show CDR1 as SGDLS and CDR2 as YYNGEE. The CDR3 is CASSTRGRGDSPLHF. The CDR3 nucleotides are TGTGCCAGCAGCACCAGGGGGCGGGGGGATTCACCCCTCCACTTT.

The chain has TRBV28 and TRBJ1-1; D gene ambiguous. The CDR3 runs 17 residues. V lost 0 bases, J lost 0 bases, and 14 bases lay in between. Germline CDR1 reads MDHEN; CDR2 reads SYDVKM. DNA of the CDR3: TGTGCCAGCAGTTTATGGGGCGGTTATGGTGTGAACACTGAAGCTTTCTTT. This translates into CASSLWGGYGVNTEAFF.

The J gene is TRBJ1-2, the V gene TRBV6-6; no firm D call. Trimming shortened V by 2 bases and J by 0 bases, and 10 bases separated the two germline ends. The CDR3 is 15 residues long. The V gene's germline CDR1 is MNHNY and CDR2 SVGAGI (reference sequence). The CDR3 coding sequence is TGTGCCAGCAGTTACGAAGGGATAGCTAACTATGGCTACACCTTC. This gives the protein CASSYEGIANYGYTF.

Here the CDR3 reads CASSLLVARNTEAFF. DNA for the CDR3: TGTGCCAGCAGTTTGTTGGTGGCGCGGAACACTGAAGCTTTCTTT. The chain carries TRBV28 and TRBJ1-1; D gene unclear. The CDR3 totals 15 residues. V lost 3 bases to trimming and J lost 1 base, with 12 bases between them. Looked up from germline, CDR1 is MDHEN and CDR2 is SYDVKM.

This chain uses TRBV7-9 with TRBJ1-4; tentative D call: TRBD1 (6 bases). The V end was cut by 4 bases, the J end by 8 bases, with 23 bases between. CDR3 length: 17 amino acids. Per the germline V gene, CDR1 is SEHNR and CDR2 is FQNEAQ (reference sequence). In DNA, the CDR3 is TGTGCCAGCAGCTATATAATCGGACAGCCTGATAGGGAAAAACTGTTTTTT. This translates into CASSYIIGQPDREKLFF.

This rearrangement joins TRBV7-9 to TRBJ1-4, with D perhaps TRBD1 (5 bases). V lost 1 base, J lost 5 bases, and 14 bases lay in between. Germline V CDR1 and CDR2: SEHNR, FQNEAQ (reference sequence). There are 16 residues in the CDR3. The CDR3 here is CASSLGGGIRNEKLFF. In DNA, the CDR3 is TGTGCCAGCAGCTTAGGGGGCGGGATTAGGAATGAAAAACTGTTTTTT.

The CDR3 DNA reads TGTGCCAGCAGTTTAATTGCCGGGTCACCCCTCCACTTT. This gives the protein CASSLIAGSPLHF. The chain is built from TRBV12-3 or TRBV12-4 and TRBJ1-6; D gene uncertain. V lost 2 bases, J lost 10 bases, and 9 bases lay in between. The CDR3 covers 13 residues.

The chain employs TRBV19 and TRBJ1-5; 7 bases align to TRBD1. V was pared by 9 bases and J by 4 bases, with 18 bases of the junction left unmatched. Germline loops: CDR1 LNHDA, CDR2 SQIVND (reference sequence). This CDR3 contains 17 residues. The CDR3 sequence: CASQYEVRHRGNQPQHF. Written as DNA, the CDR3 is TGTGCCAGCCAATATGAGGTTCGGCACAGGGGAAATCAGCCCCAGCATTTT. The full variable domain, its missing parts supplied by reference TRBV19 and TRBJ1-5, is DGGITQSPKYLFRKEGQNVTLSCEQNLNHDAMYWYRQDPGQGLRLIYYSQIVNDFQKGDIAEGYSVSREKKESFPLTVTSAQKNPTAFYLCASQYEVRHRGNQPQHFGDGTRLSIL.

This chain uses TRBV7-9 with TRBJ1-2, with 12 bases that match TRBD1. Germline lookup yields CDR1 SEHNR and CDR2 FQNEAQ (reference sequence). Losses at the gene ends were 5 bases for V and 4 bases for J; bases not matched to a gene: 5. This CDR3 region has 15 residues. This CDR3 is CASSRDRGHIYGYTF. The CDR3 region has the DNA TGTGCCAGCAGCAGGGACAGGGGGCACATCTATGGCTACACCTTC.

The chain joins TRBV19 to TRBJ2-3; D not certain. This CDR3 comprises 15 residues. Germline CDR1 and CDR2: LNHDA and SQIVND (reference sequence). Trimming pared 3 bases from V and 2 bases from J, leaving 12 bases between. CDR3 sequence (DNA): TGTGCCAGTAGTATCGGTCAGTTTCACACAGATACGCAGTATTTT. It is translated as CASSIGQFHTDTQYF.

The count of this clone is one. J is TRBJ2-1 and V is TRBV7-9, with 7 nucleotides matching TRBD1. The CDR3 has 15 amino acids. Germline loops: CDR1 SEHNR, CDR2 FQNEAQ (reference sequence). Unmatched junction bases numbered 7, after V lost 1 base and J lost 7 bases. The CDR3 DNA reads TGTGCCAGCAGCTTAGGTAGGGGGCGTGGAAATGAGCAGTTCTTC. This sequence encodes CASSLGRGRGNEQFF.

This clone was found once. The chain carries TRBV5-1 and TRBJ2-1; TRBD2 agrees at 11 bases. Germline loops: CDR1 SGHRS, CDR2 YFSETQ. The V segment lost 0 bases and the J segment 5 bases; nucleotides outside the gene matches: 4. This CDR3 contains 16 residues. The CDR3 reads CASSLAPGLADNEQFF. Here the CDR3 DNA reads TGCGCCAGCAGCTTGGCGCCGGGACTAGCGGACAATGAGCAGTTCTTC.

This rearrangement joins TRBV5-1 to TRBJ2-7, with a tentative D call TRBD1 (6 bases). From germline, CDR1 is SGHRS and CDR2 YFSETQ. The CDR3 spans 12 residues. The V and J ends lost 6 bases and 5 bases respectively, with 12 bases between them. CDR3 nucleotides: TGCGCCAGCAACAACAGGGAAGACGAGCAGTACTTC. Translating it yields CASNNREDEQYF.

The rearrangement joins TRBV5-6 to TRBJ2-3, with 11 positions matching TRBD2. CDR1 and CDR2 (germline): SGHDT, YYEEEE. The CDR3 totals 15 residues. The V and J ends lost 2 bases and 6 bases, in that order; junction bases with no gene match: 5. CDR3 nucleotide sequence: TGTGCCAGCAGCTTAGTAGCGGGAGGGCCGGATACGCAGTATTTT. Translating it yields CASSLVAGGPDTQYF.

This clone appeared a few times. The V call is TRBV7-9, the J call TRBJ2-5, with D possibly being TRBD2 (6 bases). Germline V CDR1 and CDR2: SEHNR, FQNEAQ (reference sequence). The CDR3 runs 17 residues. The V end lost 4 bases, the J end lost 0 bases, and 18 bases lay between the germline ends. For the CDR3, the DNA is TGTGCCAGCAGCTCCTCCGGGATAAGCGGGTACCAAGAGACCCAGTACTTC. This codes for CASSSSGISGYQETQYF. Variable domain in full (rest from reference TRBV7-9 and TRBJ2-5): DTGVSQNPRHKITKRGQNVTFRCDPISEHNRLYWYRQTLGQGPEFLTYFQNEAQLEKSRLLSDRFSAERPKGSFSTLEIQRTEQGDSAMYLCASSSSGISGYQETQYFGPGTRLLVL.

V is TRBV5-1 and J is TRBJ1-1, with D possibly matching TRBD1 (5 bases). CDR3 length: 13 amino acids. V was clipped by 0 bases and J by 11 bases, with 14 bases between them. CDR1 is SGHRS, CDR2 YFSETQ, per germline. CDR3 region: CASSLALEGDAFF. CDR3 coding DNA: TGCGCCAGCAGCTTGGCCTTAGAAGGGGATGCTTTCTTT.

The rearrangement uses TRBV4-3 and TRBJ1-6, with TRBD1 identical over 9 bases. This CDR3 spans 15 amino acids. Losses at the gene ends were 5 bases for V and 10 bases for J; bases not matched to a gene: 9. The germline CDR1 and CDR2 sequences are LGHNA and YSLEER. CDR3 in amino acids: CASSTRTGDESPLHF. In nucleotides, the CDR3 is TGCGCCAGCAGCACCCGGACAGGGGATGAGTCACCCCTCCACTTT.

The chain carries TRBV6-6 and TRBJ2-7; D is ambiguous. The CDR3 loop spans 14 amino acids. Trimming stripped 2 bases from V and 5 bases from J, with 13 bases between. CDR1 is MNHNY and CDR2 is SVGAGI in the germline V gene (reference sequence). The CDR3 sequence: CASSYRVLKDEQYF. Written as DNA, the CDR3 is TGTGCCAGCAGTTACAGGGTGTTGAAAGACGAGCAGTACTTC.

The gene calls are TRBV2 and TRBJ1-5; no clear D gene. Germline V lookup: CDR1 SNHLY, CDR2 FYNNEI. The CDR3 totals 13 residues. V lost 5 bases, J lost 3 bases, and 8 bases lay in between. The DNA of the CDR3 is TGTGCCAGCAGTCCGAGACCCAATCAGCCCCAGCATTTT. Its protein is CASSPRPNQPQHF.

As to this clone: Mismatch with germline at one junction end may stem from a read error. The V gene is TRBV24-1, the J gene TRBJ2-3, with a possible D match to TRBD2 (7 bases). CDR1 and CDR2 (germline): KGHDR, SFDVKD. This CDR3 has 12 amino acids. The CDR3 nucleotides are TGTGCCACCAGTGATAAAGGGAGGGGGATGGATTTT. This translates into CATSDKGRGMDF.